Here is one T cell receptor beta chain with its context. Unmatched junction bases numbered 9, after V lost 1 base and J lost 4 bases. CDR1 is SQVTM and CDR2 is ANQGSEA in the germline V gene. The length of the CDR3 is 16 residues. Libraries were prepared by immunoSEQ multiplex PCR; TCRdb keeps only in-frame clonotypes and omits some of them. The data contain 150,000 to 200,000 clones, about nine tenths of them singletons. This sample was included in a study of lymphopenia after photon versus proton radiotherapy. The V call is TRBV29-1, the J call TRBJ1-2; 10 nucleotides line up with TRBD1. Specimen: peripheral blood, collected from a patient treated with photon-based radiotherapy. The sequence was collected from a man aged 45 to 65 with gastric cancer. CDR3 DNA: TGCAGCGTTGAAGTCCCGGGACAGGGGATGGGCTATGGCTACACCTTC. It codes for CSVEVPGQGMGYGYTF.